Following are 13 T cell receptor beta chains from one sample sequenced in a study of T cell responses to AZD1222 COVID-19 vaccine. This table comes from immunoSEQ multiplex PCR, and its TCRdb copy is limited to in-frame clones, with some not included. The sample holds 150,000 or so clones, approximately 90% seen once. The source material was peripheral blood, sampled 28 days after the second dose of the MenACWY control vaccine. The receptor set was obtained from an adult who received the MenACWY meningococcal vaccine as a control.

This clone was detected once. The chain couples TRBV7-2 to TRBJ1-2, with a tentative D call TRBD1 (5 bases). There are 14 residues in the CDR3. The V end lost 5 bases, the J end lost 8 bases, and 18 bases lay between the germline ends. The germline V gene encodes CDR1 SGHTA and CDR2 FQGNSA. CDR3 region: CASSTRPGRAGYTF. For the CDR3, the DNA is TGTGCCAGCAGCACGCGCCCAGGGAGGGCGGGCTACACCTTC.

This chain links TRBV7-3 with TRBJ1-4, with D perhaps matching TRBD1 (5 bases). This CDR3 has 13 residues. Germline assignment: CDR1 SGHTA and CDR2 FQGTGA. V lost 0 bases, J lost 6 bases, and 5 bases lay in between. CDR3 amino acids: CASSLTRDEKLFF. The CDR3 DNA is TGTGCCAGCAGCTTAACCAGGGATGAAAAACTGTTTTTT.

The chain couples TRBV19 to TRBJ1-5; unclear D gene. CDR3 length equals 13 residues. Germline V gene data show CDR1 as LNHDA and CDR2 as SQIVND (reference sequence). V was cut by 1 base and J by 3 bases, with 4 bases left in between. The CDR3 loop is CASSIAINQPQHF. For the CDR3, the DNA is TGTGCCAGTAGTATAGCTATCAATCAGCCCCAGCATTTT.

CDR3 region: CSASPLWNQETQYF. The CDR3 region has the DNA TGCAGTGCTAGTCCGCTATGGAACCAAGAGACCCAGTACTTC. The chain uses TRBV20-1 and TRBJ2-5; D is undetermined. In germline, CDR1 is DFQATT, CDR2 SNEGSKA (reference sequence). Trimming removed 3 bases at V and 0 bases at J, with 11 bases between. The CDR3 has 14 residues.

The chain carries TRBV7-2 and TRBJ1-5, with a tentative D call TRBD1 (5 bases). The V gene lost 2 bases and the J gene lost 1 base, with 21 bases spanning the gap. The CDR3 is made up of 19 amino acids. Germline V gives CDR1 SGHTA, CDR2 FQGNSA. In DNA, the CDR3 is TGTGCCAGCAGCTTATATGCAGGGAGCCGGCATGGGAGCAATCAGCCCCAGCATTTT. It translates to CASSLYAGSRHGSNQPQHF.

The J gene is TRBJ2-2, the V gene TRBV18, with 7 bases matching TRBD1. Germline values: CDR1 KGHSH, CDR2 LQKENI. The CDR3 runs to 16 residues. J was trimmed by 5 bases and V by 3 bases; bases with no gene match: 9. The CDR3 loop reads CASSPLRDSSTGELFF. In DNA, the CDR3 is TGTGCCAGCTCACCGCTCCGGGACAGCAGTACCGGGGAGCTGTTTTTT.

The chain is built from TRBV28 and TRBJ1-1; TRBD1 is a possible D gene (5 bases). V lost 4 bases and J 3 bases, leaving 12 bases between the germline ends. The CDR3 totals 14 residues. In germline, CDR1 is MDHEN, CDR2 SYDVKM. Here the CDR3 reads CASSWAGGDTEAFF. The CDR3 nucleotides are TGTGCCAGCAGTTGGGCGGGGGGAGACACTGAAGCTTTCTTT.

The V and J genes are TRBV19 and TRBJ1-1; 10 bases agree with TRBD1. Trimming at V came to 7 bases and at J to 2 bases, leaving 4 bases not matched to a gene. The germline CDR1 and CDR2 sequences are LNHDA and SQIVND (reference sequence). The CDR3 contains 14 residues. The CDR3 DNA follows: TGTGCCAGTATGCGGACAGGGGGAAACACTGAAGCTTTCTTT. This sequence encodes CASMRTGGNTEAFF.

The gene calls are TRBV5-4 and TRBJ2-5; the match to TRBD2 covers 10 bases. In germline, CDR1 is SGHNT, CDR2 YYREEE (reference sequence). The CDR3 totals 16 residues. The J segment lost 2 bases and the V segment lost 4 bases, leaving 8 bases of the junction unmatched. For the CDR3, the DNA is TGTGCCAGCAGCGGACGGACTAGCGGAAATCAAGAGACCCAGTACTTC. Translating gives CASSGRTSGNQETQYF.

This sequence joins TRBV10-3 and TRBJ2-1, with D perhaps TRBD1 (5 bases). The germline V and J ends were trimmed by 5 bases and 0 bases, with 11 bases remaining between them. The germline V gene has CDR1 ENHRY and CDR2 SYGVKD. The CDR3 is 15 residues long. DNA for the CDR3: TGTGCCATCAGTTCTCCAGGGCTCTCCTACAATGAGCAGTTCTTC. Residues: CAISSPGLSYNEQFF.

The gene calls are TRBV6-5 and TRBJ1-1, with no clear D. CDR3 length equals 15 residues. Germline CDR1 and CDR2: MNHEY and SVGAGI. Between the trimmed V and J ends, which lost 6 bases and 1 base, there was a span of 15 bases. The CDR3 is CASRLPGWGNTEAFF. CDR3 coding DNA: TGTGCCAGCAGGTTGCCCGGGTGGGGGAACACTGAAGCTTTCTTT.

This clone was observed once. The chain recombines TRBV28 with TRBJ1-5; D possibly corresponds to TRBD1 (5 bases). V lost 2 bases to trimming and J lost 6 bases, with 20 bases between them. Germline values: CDR1 MDHEN, CDR2 SYDVKM. CDR3 length: 17 amino acids. The CDR3 protein is CASSLPQPGEMGQPQHF. CDR3 nucleotides: TGTGCCAGCAGTTTACCCCAGCCGGGGGAGATGGGTCAGCCCCAGCATTTT.

This clone was recorded only once. The J gene is TRBJ2-7, the V gene TRBV10-1, with D possibly matching TRBD2 (7 bases). V was shortened by 4 bases and J by 3 bases, with 19 bases between the two germline ends. The CDR3 consists of 16 residues. Germline CDR1 is WNHNN and CDR2 is SYGVQD (reference sequence). The CDR3 here is CASSVRIGGGDYEQYF. The CDR3 region has the DNA TGCGCCAGCAGTGTGCGGATAGGGGGAGGGGACTACGAGCAGTACTTC.